The table lists the clone carrying this T cell receptor beta chain with a few counts. The data originate from a study of shared T cell receptors in the human thymus. This table comes from immunoSEQ multiplex PCR, and its TCRdb copy is limited to in-frame clones, with some not included. The table has about 660,000 clones, about 89% seen once. V shed 0 bases and J 0 bases; nucleotides not matched to a gene: 6. The CDR3 runs to 17 residues. The V gene's germline CDR1 is SGHDT and CDR2 YYEEEE. Separately, the same data were catalogued under a study of human thymus T cells. According to that study: Samples came from healthy Finnish infants during open corrective cardiac surgery. The source of the thymus tissue was resections taken during corrective heart surgery.

The chain has TRBV5-6 and TRBJ1-1, with TRBD1 identical over 9 bases. Material: thymocytes. This sequence was found in a boy in the first two years of life with a congenital heart defect. The CDR3 spells CASSLATGTGLNTEAFF. The CDR3 nucleotides are TGTGCCAGCAGCTTGGCTACCGGGACAGGGCTGAACACTGAAGCTTTCTTT.